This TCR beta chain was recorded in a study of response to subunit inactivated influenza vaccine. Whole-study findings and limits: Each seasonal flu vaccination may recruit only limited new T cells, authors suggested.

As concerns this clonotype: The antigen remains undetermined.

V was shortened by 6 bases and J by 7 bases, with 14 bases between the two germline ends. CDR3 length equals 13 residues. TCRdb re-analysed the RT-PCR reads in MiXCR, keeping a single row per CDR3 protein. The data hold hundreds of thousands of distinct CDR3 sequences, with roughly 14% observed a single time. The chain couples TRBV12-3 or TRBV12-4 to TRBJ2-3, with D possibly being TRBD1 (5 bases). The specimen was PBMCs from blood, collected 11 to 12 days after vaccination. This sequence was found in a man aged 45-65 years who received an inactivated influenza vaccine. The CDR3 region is CASSPARVNTQYF. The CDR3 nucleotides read TGTGCCAGCAGCCCCGCCAGGGTGAATACGCAGTATTTT.